These 9 T cell receptor beta chains were sequenced from one sample in a study of blood T cell repertoires in COVID-19. Here immunoSEQ multiplex PCR was the method, and the copy in TCRdb shows in-frame clones only, minus some. The table records roughly 150,000 clones, under 90% of them present only once. The sample taken for sequencing was peripheral blood. Receptor source: a woman of 80 years or more with acute or convalescent COVID-19.

This clone has a handful of counts. This chain joins TRBV4-3 and TRBJ2-1; D remains ambiguous. Trimming removed 3 bases from V and 5 bases from J, with 2 bases in between. In germline, CDR1 is LGHNA, CDR2 YSLEER. There are 11 residues in the CDR3. CDR3 residues: CASSHNNEQFF. The CDR3 DNA follows: TGCGCCAGCAGCCATAACAATGAGCAGTTCTTC.

The chain carries TRBV18 and TRBJ1-5, with TRBD1 matching 10 bases. Looked up from germline, CDR1 is KGHSH and CDR2 is LQKENI. This CDR3 is 15 amino acids long. V shed 4 bases and J 7 bases; nucleotides not matched to a gene: 7. DNA of the CDR3: TGTGCCAGCTCACGACAGGGGGCTGGGGAGCAGCCCCAGCATTTT. Its protein is CASSRQGAGEQPQHF.

The chain employs TRBV3-1 (or the pseudogene TRBV3-2) and TRBJ1-6, with a possible D match to TRBD1 (6 bases). This CDR3 region has 14 residues. V gave up 3 bases and J gave up 7 bases, with 10 bases separating them. Germline V gene lookup returns CDR1 LGHDT and CDR2 YNNKEL (reference sequence). Here the CDR3 reads CASSHGQWNSPLHF. CDR3 sequence (DNA): TGTGCCAGCAGCCACGGACAGTGGAATTCACCCCTCCACTTT.

The chain has TRBV9 and TRBJ2-3; tentatively, D is TRBD2 (6 bases). Trimming removed 4 bases from V and 6 bases from J, with 18 bases in between. The CDR3 covers 15 residues. The germline gives CDR1 SGDLS, CDR2 YYNGEE. This CDR3 is CASSPRGGFGDTQYF. Written as DNA, the CDR3 is TGTGCCAGCAGCCCGCGGGGCGGGTTCGGGGATACGCAGTATTTT.

In this sample, this clone turned up once. The chain links TRBV19 to TRBJ1-1; D call uncertain. Deletions cut 9 bases from V and 1 base from J, with 9 bases between. Germline V gives CDR1 LNHDA, CDR2 SQIVND (reference sequence). The CDR3 consists of 12 residues. The CDR3 reads CASRRANTEAFF. CDR3 nucleotide sequence: TGTGCCAGCAGGAGGGCGAACACTGAAGCTTTCTTT.

This chain links TRBV19 with TRBJ2-5, with 11 bases lining up with TRBD2. V was clipped by 1 base and J by 0 bases; unmatched bases: 4. Germline V gives CDR1 LNHDA, CDR2 SQIVND (reference sequence). The CDR3 spans 17 residues. DNA of the CDR3: TGTGCCAGTAGTATAGCTAGCGGGGGGATGTACCAAGAGACCCAGTACTTC. It is translated as CASSIASGGMYQETQYF. Full variable domain (missing parts from reference TRBV19 and TRBJ2-5): DGGITQSPKYLFRKEGQNVTLSCEQNLNHDAMYWYRQDPGQGLRLIYYSQIVNDFQKGDIAEGYSVSREKKESFPLTVTSAQKNPTAFYLCASSIASGGMYQETQYFGPGTRLLVL.

The chain recombines TRBV7-8 with TRBJ1-6; D gene ambiguous. CDR3 size: 14 residues. V lost 2 bases to trimming and J lost 9 bases, with 11 bases between them. CDR1 and CDR2 (germline): SGHVS, FQNEAQ. The CDR3 bases are TGTGCCAGCAGCTTAAGGGATCGGGGTTCACCCCTCCACTTT. Residues: CASSLRDRGSPLHF.

The V gene is TRBV24-1, the J gene TRBJ2-1, with 9 nucleotides matching TRBD1. V dropped 3 bases and J dropped 6; count of bases not matched to a gene: 11. CDR1 is KGHDR and CDR2 is SFDVKD in the germline V gene. The CDR3 length is 17 residues. CDR3: CATSDEGDRAPFNEQFF. CDR3 DNA: TGTGCCACCAGTGATGAGGGGGACAGGGCACCTTTCAATGAGCAGTTCTTC.

CDR3 loop: CATSDLGGPGTGELFF. CDR3 sequence (DNA): TGTGCCACCAGTGACCTGGGCGGGCCGGGCACCGGGGAGCTGTTTTTT. The chain recombines TRBV24-1 with TRBJ2-2; D is perhaps TRBD2 (5 bases). Looked up from germline, CDR1 is KGHDR and CDR2 is SFDVKD. The V end lost 4 bases, the J end lost 4 bases, and 15 bases lay between the germline ends. The CDR3 loop spans 16 amino acids.